The 9 T cell receptor beta chains given below trace back to one sample, sequenced in a study of CD8 T cells in ankylosing spondylitis. TCRdb ran MiXCR on the 5' RACE reads and lists one entry per CDR3 protein. Of some 130,000 distinct CDR3 sequences detected, roughly 8.8% appear once; the ten largest clones hold 3% to 4%. The sequenced sample was blood, either unsorted or a sorted T cell fraction (not recorded which). The receptors derive from a male donor with ankylosing spondylitis or in good health (not recorded which).

In this sample, this clonotype turned up many times. The rearrangement uses TRBV7-2 and TRBJ2-5; unclear D gene. The CDR3 covers 15 residues. The V gene's germline CDR1 is SGHTA and CDR2 FQGNSA. Trimming removed 1 base at V and 1 base at J, with 10 bases between. CDR3 nucleotides: TGTGCCAGCAGCTTAGTCGCAGGCCTCCAAGAGACCCAGTACTTC. Translated: CASSLVAGLQETQYF.

At least ten counts were recorded for this clonotype. The chain has TRBV5-5 and TRBJ2-4; possibly TRBD2 for D (6 bases). Germline V CDR1 and CDR2: SGHKS, YYEKEE (reference sequence). This CDR3 contains 13 residues. The ends were cut back, 0 bases at V and 5 bases at J, with 6 bases in the middle. The CDR3 loop is CASSLGGENIQYF. In DNA, the CDR3 is TGTGCCAGCAGCTTGGGGGGGGAAAACATTCAGTACTTC.

This clonotype was counted a few times. This chain joins TRBV20-1 and TRBJ2-1; 10 bases line up with TRBD2. The CDR3 extends over 17 amino acids. Germline V gene data show CDR1 as DFQATT and CDR2 as SNEGSKA (reference sequence). The J segment lost 0 bases and the V segment lost 5 bases, leaving 10 bases of the junction unmatched. The DNA of the CDR3 is TGCAGTGCTCCCCTAAAAGGACTAGCGGCCTCCTACAATGAGCAGTTCTTC. Translating gives CSAPLKGLAASYNEQFF.

V and J are TRBV12-3 or TRBV12-4 and TRBJ1-1; D gene unclear. The CDR3 extends over 15 amino acids. V shed 7 bases and J shed 6 bases, with 21 bases lying between them. The CDR3 region has the DNA TGTGCCAGCATCAGAAAGGAGACACCGTCGGCTGAAGCTTTCTTT. This translates into CASIRKETPSAEAFF.

This clonotype has a count of ten or more. The genes are TRBV20-1 and TRBJ1-5, with D hard to call. CDR3 size: 12 residues. CDR1 DFQATT and CDR2 SNEGSKA come from the germline V gene (reference sequence). V was cut by 4 bases and J by 0 bases, with 4 bases left in between. Written as DNA, the CDR3 is TGCAGTGCTAAGTATAGCAATCAGCCCCAGCATTTT. Translated, it gives CSAKYSNQPQHF.

On this clonotype: One base away lies a much larger clone, so this may be a sequencing read error. The chain is built from TRBV7-2 and TRBJ2-1, with D possibly TRBD2 on 6 matching bases. This CDR3 is built from 15 residues. Per germline, CDR1 SGHTA and CDR2 FQGNSA. The CDR3 reads CAISSTGTPGNEQFF. CDR3 in DNA: TGTGCCATCAGCTCGACCGGGACTCCGGGCAATGAGCAGTTCTTC.

This clonotype was observed at least ten times. The V call is TRBV5-6, the J call TRBJ2-7, with D perhaps being TRBD1 or TRBD2 (5 bases each). V was shortened by 4 bases and J by 2 bases, with 16 bases between the two germline ends. Per the germline V gene, CDR1 is SGHDT and CDR2 is YYEEEE. The CDR3 spans 15 residues. The CDR3, as DNA: TGTGCCAGCAGCATCACGGCAGGGAGAACCTACGAGCAGTACTTC. Translating gives CASSITAGRTYEQYF.

This clonotype was counted ten times or more. V and J are TRBV7-2 and TRBJ2-2; no clear D gene. Germline V gene data show CDR1 as SGHTA and CDR2 as FQGNSA. Trimming shortened V by 5 bases and J by 5 bases, and 21 bases separated the two germline ends. There are 17 residues in the CDR3. The CDR3 sequence is CASSPVGRPVGTGELFF. CDR3 sequence (DNA): TGTGCCAGCAGCCCCGTCGGACGGCCCGTAGGGACCGGGGAGCTGTTTTTT.

This chain links TRBV7-2 with TRBJ2-5, with D perhaps assigned TRBD1 or TRBD2 (5 bases each). The CDR3 covers 16 residues. Germline V lookup: CDR1 SGHTA, CDR2 FQGNSA. The V and J ends lost 9 bases and 0 bases respectively, with 20 bases between them. The CDR3 nucleotides are TGTGCCAGTCAACAACCGGGACCCCGGTACCAAGAGACCCAGTACTTC. Translation: CASQQPGPRYQETQYF.